These 8 T cell receptor beta chains came from one sample sequenced in a study of CD8+ T cells in alopecia areata. Reverse transcription of extracted RNA yielded cDNA, which provided the sequencing template. Sequencing was performed with immunoSEQ multiplex PCR; in TCRdb, only in-frame clones are kept and a portion is missing. Among roughly 200,000 clones, roughly 50% were seen once, and the ten largest hold 10% to 12%. Treatment denoted: oral pan-JAK inhibitor, 5-10 mg twice daily. This material consisted of CD8+ T cells sorted from blood, taken at week 24, from a patient treated with tofacitinib. These receptor sequences come from a human donor with alopecia areata.

The rearrangement links TRBV10-3 to TRBJ2-7; the match to TRBD1 covers 10 bases. J gave up 1 base and V 6 bases, and 3 bases lay outside the gene matches. CDR1 and CDR2 (germline): ENHRY, SYGVKD. The CDR3 is 14 amino acids. This CDR3 is CAIRGTGDSYEQYF. As DNA, the CDR3 is TGTGCCATCAGAGGGACAGGGGATTCCTACGAGCAGTACTTC.

The J gene is TRBJ2-3, the V gene TRBV4-3; maybe TRBD2 (5 bases). Germline V lookup: CDR1 LGHNA, CDR2 YSLEER. V shed 5 bases and J shed 6 bases, with 12 bases lying between them. The CDR3 runs to 13 residues. The CDR3 sequence is CASSVSRGDTQYF. The DNA of the CDR3 is TGCGCCAGCAGCGTTAGCCGGGGTGATACGCAGTATTTT.

V usage is TRBV7-8 and J usage is TRBJ1-5, with D hard to call. The CDR3 covers 14 residues. CDR1 is SGHVS, CDR2 FQNEAQ, per germline. V was clipped by 5 bases and J by 4 bases, with 12 bases between them. The CDR3 loop reads CASSDEVGNQPQHF. CDR3 in DNA: TGTGCCAGCAGCGATGAAGTGGGGAATCAGCCCCAGCATTTT. Based on the CDR3 plus reference TRBV7-8 and TRBJ1-5, the full variable domain is GAGVSQSPRYKVAKRGQDVALRCDPISGHVSLFWYQQALGQGPEFLTYFQNEAQLDKSGLPSDRFFAERPEGSVSTLKIQRTQQEDSAVYLCASSDEVGNQPQHFGDGTRLSIL.

The chain is built from TRBV30 and TRBJ1-2; 9 bases fit TRBD1. The CDR3 extends over 11 amino acids. Germline loops: CDR1 GTSNPN, CDR2 SVGIG (reference sequence). V was pared by 5 bases and J by 8 bases, with 3 bases of the junction left unmatched. The CDR3: CAWGQGRGYTF. CDR3 nucleotides: TGTGCCTGGGGACAGGGGAGAGGCTACACCTTC.

The chain carries TRBV11-2 and TRBJ2-2, with no clear D. The CDR3 has 12 amino acids. Per germline, CDR1 SGHAT and CDR2 FQNNGV. Deletions cut 6 bases from V and 6 bases from J, with 8 bases between. DNA of the CDR3: TGTGCCAGCAGAGCTTCTCCCGGGGAGCTGTTTTTT. Translated: CASRASPGELFF.

CDR3 region: CASSPTDRDSNQPQHF. The CDR3 bases are TGTGCCAGCAGCCCCACGGACAGGGATTCCAATCAGCCCCAGCATTTT. The gene calls are TRBV9 and TRBJ1-5, with 8 positions matching TRBD1. This CDR3 spans 16 amino acids. V gave up 4 bases and J gave up 3 bases; unmatched junction bases: 9. The germline CDR1 and CDR2 sequences are SGDLS and YYNGEE.

This clone has a single count. This rearrangement joins TRBV27 to TRBJ2-1, with 11 nucleotides matching TRBD2. The germline V gene encodes CDR1 MNHEY and CDR2 SMNVEV (reference sequence). The CDR3 is 16 residues long. The V gene end was trimmed by 7 bases and the J gene end by 0 bases; junction bases not matched to a gene: 5. The CDR3: CASIGTSGSSYNEQFF. As DNA, the CDR3 is TGTGCCAGCATCGGGACTAGCGGAAGCTCCTACAATGAGCAGTTCTTC.

V and J are TRBV27 and TRBJ1-5; possible D gene TRBD1, 6 bases. The germline V gene has CDR1 MNHEY and CDR2 SMNVEV (reference sequence). The ends were cut back, 5 bases at V and 3 bases at J, with 11 bases in the middle. This CDR3 has 14 residues. CDR3 nucleotide sequence: TGTGCCAGCAGTCTCGGGACACCCAATCAGCCCCAGCATTTT. It yields the protein CASSLGTPNQPQHF.